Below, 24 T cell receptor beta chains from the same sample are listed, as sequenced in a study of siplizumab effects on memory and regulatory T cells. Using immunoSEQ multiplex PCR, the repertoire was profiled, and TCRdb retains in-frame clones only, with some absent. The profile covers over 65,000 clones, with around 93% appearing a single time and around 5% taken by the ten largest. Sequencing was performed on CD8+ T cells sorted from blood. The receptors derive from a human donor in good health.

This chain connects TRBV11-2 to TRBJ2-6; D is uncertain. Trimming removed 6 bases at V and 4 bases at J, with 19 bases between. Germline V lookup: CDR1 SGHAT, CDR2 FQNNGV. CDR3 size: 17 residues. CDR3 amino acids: CASSPIETVSGANVLTF. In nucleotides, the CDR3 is TGTGCCAGCAGTCCTATCGAGACGGTCTCGGGGGCCAACGTCCTGACTTTC.

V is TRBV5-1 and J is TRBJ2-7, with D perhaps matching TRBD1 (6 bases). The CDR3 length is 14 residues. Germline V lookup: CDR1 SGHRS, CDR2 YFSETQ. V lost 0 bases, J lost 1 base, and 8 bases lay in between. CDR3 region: CASSLGGTSYEQYF. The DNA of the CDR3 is TGCGCCAGCAGCTTGGGGGGGACATCCTACGAGCAGTACTTC. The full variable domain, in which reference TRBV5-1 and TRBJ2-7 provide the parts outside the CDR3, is KAGVTQTPRYLIKTRGQQVTLSCSPISGHRSVSWYQQTPGQGLQFLFEYFSETQRNKGNFPGRFSGRQFSNSRSEMNVSTLELGDSALYLCASSLGGTSYEQYFGPGTRLTVT.

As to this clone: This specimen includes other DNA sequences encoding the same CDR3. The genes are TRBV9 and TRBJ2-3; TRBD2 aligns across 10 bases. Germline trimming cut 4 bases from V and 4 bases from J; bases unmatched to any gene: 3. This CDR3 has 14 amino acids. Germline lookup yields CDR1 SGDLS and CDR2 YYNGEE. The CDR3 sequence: CASSPSGGADTQYF. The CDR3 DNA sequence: TGTGCCAGCAGCCCGAGCGGGGGGGCAGATACGCAGTATTTT. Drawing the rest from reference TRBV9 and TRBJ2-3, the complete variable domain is DSGVTQTPKHLITATGQRVTLRCSPRSGDLSVYWYQQSLDQGLQFLIQYYNGEERAKGNILERFSAQQFPDLHSELNLSSLELGDSALYFCASSPSGGADTQYFGPGTRLTVL.

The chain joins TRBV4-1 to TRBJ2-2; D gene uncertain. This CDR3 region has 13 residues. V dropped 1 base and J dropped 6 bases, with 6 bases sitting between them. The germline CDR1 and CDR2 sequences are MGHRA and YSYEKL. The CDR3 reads CASSQGWAGELFF. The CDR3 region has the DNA TGCGCCAGCAGCCAAGGCTGGGCCGGGGAGCTGTTTTTT.

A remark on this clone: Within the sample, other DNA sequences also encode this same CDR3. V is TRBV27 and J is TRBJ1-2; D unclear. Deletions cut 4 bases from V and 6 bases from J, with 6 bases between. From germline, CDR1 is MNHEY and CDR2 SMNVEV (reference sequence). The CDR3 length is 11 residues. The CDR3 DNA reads TGTGCCAGCAGTTCCGGGGATGGCTACACCTTC. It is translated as CASSSGDGYTF.

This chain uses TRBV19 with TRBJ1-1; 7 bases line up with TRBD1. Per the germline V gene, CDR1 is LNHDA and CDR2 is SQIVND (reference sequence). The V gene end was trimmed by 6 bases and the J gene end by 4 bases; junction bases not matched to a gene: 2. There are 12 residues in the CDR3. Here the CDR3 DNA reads TGTGCCAGTAGCACAGGGGCCACTGAAGCTTTCTTT. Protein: CASSTGATEAFF.

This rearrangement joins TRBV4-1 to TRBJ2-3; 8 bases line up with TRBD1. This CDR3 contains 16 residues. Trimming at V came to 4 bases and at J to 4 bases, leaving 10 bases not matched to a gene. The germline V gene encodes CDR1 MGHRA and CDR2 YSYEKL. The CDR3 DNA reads TGCGCCAGCAGCCCTTCAGGGGGCGTTAGCGCAGATACGCAGTATTTT. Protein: CASSPSGGVSADTQYF.

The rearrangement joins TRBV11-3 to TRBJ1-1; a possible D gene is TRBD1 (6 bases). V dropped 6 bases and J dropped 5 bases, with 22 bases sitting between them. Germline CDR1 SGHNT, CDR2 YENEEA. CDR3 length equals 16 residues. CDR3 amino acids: CASSSFGGQGMTEAFF. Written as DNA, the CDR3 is TGTGCCAGCAGTTCCTTTGGGGGGCAGGGAATGACTGAAGCTTTCTTT.

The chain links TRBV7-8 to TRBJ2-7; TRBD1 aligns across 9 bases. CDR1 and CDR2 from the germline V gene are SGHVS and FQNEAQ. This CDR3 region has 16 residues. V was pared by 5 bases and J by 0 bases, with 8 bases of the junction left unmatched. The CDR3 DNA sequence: TGTGCCAGCAGCCCATCGACAGGGGGGGTCTCCTACGAGCAGTACTTC. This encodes CASSPSTGGVSYEQYF.

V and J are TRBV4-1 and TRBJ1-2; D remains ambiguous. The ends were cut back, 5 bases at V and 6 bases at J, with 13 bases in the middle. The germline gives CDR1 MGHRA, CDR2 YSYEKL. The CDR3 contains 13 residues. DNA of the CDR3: TGCGCCAGCAGCGTCTCGGGCCGGGATGGCTACACCTTC. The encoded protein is CASSVSGRDGYTF.

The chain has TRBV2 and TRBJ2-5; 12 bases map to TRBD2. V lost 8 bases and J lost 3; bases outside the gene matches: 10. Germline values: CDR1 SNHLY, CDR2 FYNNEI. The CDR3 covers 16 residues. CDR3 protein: CASGAYPSGGEETQYF. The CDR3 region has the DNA TGTGCCAGCGGAGCGTACCCTAGCGGGGGGGAAGAGACCCAGTACTTC.

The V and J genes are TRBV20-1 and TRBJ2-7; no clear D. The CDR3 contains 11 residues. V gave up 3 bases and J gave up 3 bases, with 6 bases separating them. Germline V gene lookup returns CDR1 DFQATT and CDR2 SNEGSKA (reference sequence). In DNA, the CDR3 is TGCAGTGCTAGGGATCACTACGAGCAGTACTTC. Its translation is CSARDHYEQYF.

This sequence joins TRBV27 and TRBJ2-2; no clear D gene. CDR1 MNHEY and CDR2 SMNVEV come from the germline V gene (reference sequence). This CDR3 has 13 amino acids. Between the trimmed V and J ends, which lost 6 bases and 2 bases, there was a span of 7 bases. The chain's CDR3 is CASSESNTGELFF. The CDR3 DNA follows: TGTGCCAGCAGCGAGAGTAACACCGGGGAGCTGTTTTTT.

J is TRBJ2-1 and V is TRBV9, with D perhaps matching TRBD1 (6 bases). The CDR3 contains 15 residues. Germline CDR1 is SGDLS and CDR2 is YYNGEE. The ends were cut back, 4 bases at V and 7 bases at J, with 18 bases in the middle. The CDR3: CASSSSTQGGNEQFF. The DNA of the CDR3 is TGTGCCAGCAGCTCATCAACACAGGGTGGGAATGAGCAGTTCTTC.

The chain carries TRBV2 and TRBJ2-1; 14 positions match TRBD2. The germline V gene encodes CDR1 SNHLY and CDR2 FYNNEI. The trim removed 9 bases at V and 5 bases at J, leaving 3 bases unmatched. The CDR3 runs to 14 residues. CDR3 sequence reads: CASLTSGGDNEQFF. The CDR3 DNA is TGTGCCAGTCTGACTAGCGGGGGGGACAATGAGCAGTTCTTC.

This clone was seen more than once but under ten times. As DNA, the CDR3 is TGTGCCAGCAGTGACCAGAGCGGGGGCAATGAGCAGTTCTTC. Amino acids: CASSDQSGGNEQFF. The J gene is TRBJ2-1, the V gene TRBV6-4; 8 bases agree with TRBD2. Germline V gene data show CDR1 as MRHNA and CDR2 as SNTAGT. Unmatched junction bases numbered 3, after V lost 2 bases and J lost 6 bases. This CDR3 has 14 residues.

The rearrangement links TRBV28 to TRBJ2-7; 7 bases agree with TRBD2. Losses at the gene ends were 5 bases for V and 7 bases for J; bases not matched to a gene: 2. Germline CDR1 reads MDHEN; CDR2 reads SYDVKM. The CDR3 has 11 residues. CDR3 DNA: TGTGCCAGCAGTCTGGGGGGGGAGCAGTACTTC. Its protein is CASSLGGEQYF.

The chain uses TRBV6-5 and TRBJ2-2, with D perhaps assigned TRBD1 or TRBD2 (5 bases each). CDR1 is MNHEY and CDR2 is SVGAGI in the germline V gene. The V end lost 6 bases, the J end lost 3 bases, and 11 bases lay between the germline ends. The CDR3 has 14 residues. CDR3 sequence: CASSPGRDTGELFF. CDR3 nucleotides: TGTGCCAGCAGCCCAGGGCGGGACACCGGGGAGCTGTTTTTT.

The CDR3 loop reads CASSQEQGLNTEAFF. CDR3 bases: TGTGCCAGCAGCCAAGAACAGGGGTTGAACACTGAAGCTTTCTTT. The chain employs TRBV7-2 and TRBJ1-1, with TRBD1 matching over 7 bases. From germline, CDR1 is SGHTA and CDR2 FQGNSA. This CDR3 has 15 residues. Germline trimming cut 5 bases from V and 0 bases from J; bases unmatched to any gene: 6. Full variable domain (outside the CDR3, taken from reference TRBV7-2 and TRBJ1-1): GAGVSQSPSNKVTEKGKDVELRCDPISGHTALYWYRQSLGQGLEFLIYFQGNSAPDKSGLPSDRFSAERTGGSVSTLTIQRTQQEDSAVYLCASSQEQGLNTEAFFGQGTRLTVV.

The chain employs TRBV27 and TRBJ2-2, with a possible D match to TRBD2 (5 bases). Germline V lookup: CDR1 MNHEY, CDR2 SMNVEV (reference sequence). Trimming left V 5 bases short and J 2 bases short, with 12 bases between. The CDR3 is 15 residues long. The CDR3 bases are TGTGCCAGCAGTCCCGTGGAGGATAACACCGGGGAGCTGTTTTTT. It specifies CASSPVEDNTGELFF.

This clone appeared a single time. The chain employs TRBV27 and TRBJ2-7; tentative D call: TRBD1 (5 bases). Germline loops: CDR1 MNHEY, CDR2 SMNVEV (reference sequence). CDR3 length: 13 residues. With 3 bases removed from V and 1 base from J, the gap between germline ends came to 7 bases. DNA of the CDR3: TGTGCCAGCAGTTTCACAGGTTCCTACGAGCAGTACTTC. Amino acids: CASSFTGSYEQYF.

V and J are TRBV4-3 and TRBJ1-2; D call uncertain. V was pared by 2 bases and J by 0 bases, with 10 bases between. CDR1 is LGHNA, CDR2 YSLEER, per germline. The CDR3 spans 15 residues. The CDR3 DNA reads TGCGCCAGCAGCCAAACAACAGAGTCTAACTATGGCTACACCTTC. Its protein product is CASSQTTESNYGYTF.

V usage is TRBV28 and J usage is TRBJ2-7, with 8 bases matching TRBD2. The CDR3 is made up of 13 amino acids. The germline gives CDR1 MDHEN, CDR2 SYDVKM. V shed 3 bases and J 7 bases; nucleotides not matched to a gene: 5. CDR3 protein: CASSFGGGMEQYF. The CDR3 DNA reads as TGTGCCAGCAGTTTTGGCGGGGGGATGGAGCAGTACTTC.

CDR3 nucleotide sequence: TGTGCCAGCAGTTTAATTATACGGTCGAACACTGAAGCTTTCTTT. Amino acids: CASSLIIRSNTEAFF. The chain has TRBV27 and TRBJ1-1; D is unclear. There are 15 residues in the CDR3. Germline values: CDR1 MNHEY, CDR2 SMNVEV (reference sequence). V lost 2 bases, J lost 1 base, and 11 bases lay in between.